A single sample is the source of the 10 T cell receptor beta chains below, sequenced in a study of CD8+CD57+ T cells in acquired aplastic anemia. An expansion of CD8+CD57+ cells by flow cytometry had been shown in patients chosen for sequencing. TCR beta VDJ and CDR3 were profiled, and genomic DNA was the template. Each CDR3 protein is one row after TCRdb ran MiXCR on the reads. The sample consists of roughly 160,000 distinct CDR3 sequences, 40% to 50% of them appearing once. Sequenced sample: sorted CD4+, CD8+, or CD8+CD57+ T cells (not recorded which) from PBMCs. All receptors come from a human donor with aplastic anemia.

As to this clonotype: A single base separates this from a much larger clone, so it may be a read error. The V and J genes are TRBV5-4 and TRBJ1-1, with a weak D call TRBD1 (5 bases). V lost 4 bases and J 6 bases, leaving 25 bases between the germline ends. Germline CDR1 is SGHNT and CDR2 is YYREEE (reference sequence). The CDR3 has 17 amino acids. The CDR3 sequence: CASSAPTQSSGVAEAFF. CDR3 bases: TGTGCCAGCAGCGCGCCCACCCAAAGCTCGGGGGTGGCTGAAGCTTTCTTT.

The sample holds many counts of this clonotype. CDR3 in amino acids: CATSTGESQPQHF. The CDR3 bases are TGTGCCACCAGCACAGGGGAATCTCAGCCCCAGCATTTT. The chain has TRBV15 and TRBJ1-5; a weak D match, TRBD1 (6 bases). The CDR3 totals 13 residues. V gave up 4 bases and J gave up 6 bases, with 10 bases separating them. Germline CDR1 reads LNHNV; CDR2 reads YYDKDF (reference sequence).

The chain combines TRBV25-1 with TRBJ2-5; the D is unclear. CDR3 length: 14 amino acids. CDR1 is MGHDK, CDR2 SYGVNS, per germline. Deletions cut 4 bases from V and 3 bases from J, with 12 bases between. The CDR3 is CASSGRRNEETQYF. The DNA for the CDR3 is TGTGCCAGCAGTGGCCGCCGGAATGAAGAGACCCAGTACTTC.

This clonotype was observed many times. The chain employs TRBV4-2 and TRBJ2-3; 9 nucleotides agree with TRBD1. Germline-derived CDR1 and CDR2 are LGHNA and YNFKEQ. V gave up 4 bases and J gave up 4 bases; unmatched junction bases: 6. The CDR3 is made up of 15 amino acids. The CDR3 DNA is TGTGCCAGCAGCCCCCGGACAGGGGAAGCAGATACGCAGTATTTT. Protein product: CASSPRTGEADTQYF.

This clonotype has a count of ten or more. In nucleotides, the CDR3 is TGTGCCAGCAGCGCCAGGGAGCGCAATCAGCCCCAGCATTTT. This translates into CASSARERNQPQHF. The chain joins TRBV6-5 to TRBJ1-5; D might be TRBD1 (5 bases). The germline V gene encodes CDR1 MNHEY and CDR2 SVGAGI. V lost 6 bases and J 2 bases, leaving 11 bases between the germline ends. The CDR3 spans 14 residues.

The chain joins TRBV24-1 to TRBJ2-1; no firm D call. Deletions cut 4 bases from V and 3 bases from J, with 15 bases between. The length of the CDR3 is 16 residues. The germline CDR1 and CDR2 sequences are KGHDR and SFDVKD. The CDR3 nucleotides read TGTGCCACCAGTGACTGGTCGGCGCGTGGCTACAATGAGCAGTTCTTC. The encoded protein is CATSDWSARGYNEQFF.

The chain joins TRBV7-6 to TRBJ2-5, with 15 bases matching TRBD2. The CDR3 runs 17 residues. Germline CDR1 SGHVS, CDR2 FNYEAQ. Unmatched junction bases numbered 5, after V lost 1 base and J lost 5 bases. CDR3 nucleotide sequence: TGTGCCAGCAGCTTAGGGGGACTAGCGGGAGGAGCCGAGACCCAGTACTTC. Protein product: CASSLGGLAGGAETQYF.

CDR3 sequence reads: CATSPRGLGEQYF. The CDR3 DNA is TGTGCCACCAGTCCGCGGGGGCTTGGCGAGCAGTACTTC. The chain recombines TRBV24-1 with TRBJ2-7, with D possibly matching TRBD2 (7 bases). The germline V gene has CDR1 KGHDR and CDR2 SFDVKD. The V end lost 6 bases, the J end lost 6 bases, and 14 bases lay between the germline ends. The CDR3 is made up of 13 amino acids.

This clonotype was recorded at least ten times. The chain recombines TRBV7-8 with TRBJ1-2, with D perhaps matching TRBD1 (6 bases). Germline-derived CDR1 and CDR2 are SGHVS and FQNEAQ. V was trimmed by 5 bases and J by 0 bases, leaving 10 bases between them. This CDR3 is built from 14 residues. In nucleotides, the CDR3 is TGTGCCAGCAGCCGAGGACAGACTAACTATGGCTACACCTTC. Translating gives CASSRGQTNYGYTF.

This clonotype was found many times. The chain uses TRBV20-1 and TRBJ1-5; the D is unclear. Between the trimmed V and J ends, which lost 7 bases and 2 bases, there was a span of 18 bases. CDR1 and CDR2 from the germline V gene are DFQATT and SNEGSKA (reference sequence). CDR3 size: 15 residues. This CDR3 is CSGSSLAAGNQPQHF. CDR3 in DNA: TGCAGTGGGTCCTCTCTCGCGGCGGGCAATCAGCCCCAGCATTTT.